One sample yielded the 32 T cell receptor beta chains listed below, sequenced in a study of OX40 agonist ivuxolimab in advanced cancers. The protocol was immunoSEQ multiplex PCR, while the TCRdb copy is restricted to in-frame clones and leaves out a portion. The repertoire holds about 61,000 clones, less than 85% seen once, with around 0.52% in the top ten. The sequencing here drew on CD4+ or CD8+ T cells sorted from blood, taken in a trial of the OX40 agonist ivuxolimab. These receptor sequences come from an adult with an advanced solid tumor such as melanoma, head and neck, liver or kidney cancer.

This clone occurred a few times. The gene calls are TRBV5-1 and TRBJ1-4; D is unclear. V was pared by 0 bases and J by 0 bases, with 9 bases between. The CDR3 spans 16 residues. The V gene's germline CDR1 is SGHRS and CDR2 YFSETQ. CDR3 protein: CASSLAPPATNEKLFF. CDR3 bases: TGCGCCAGCAGCTTGGCGCCACCTGCAACTAATGAAAAACTGTTTTTT. The variable domain in full, with the rest retrieved from reference TRBV5-1 and TRBJ1-4, is KAGVTQTPRYLIKTRGQQVTLSCSPISGHRSVSWYQQTPGQGLQFLFEYFSETQRNKGNFPGRFSGRQFSNSRSEMNVSTLELGDSALYLCASSLAPPATNEKLFFGSGTQLSVL.

The gene calls are TRBV15 and TRBJ1-5, with a weak D call TRBD1 (5 bases). CDR3 size: 19 residues. Germline V gene data show CDR1 as LNHNV and CDR2 as YYDKDF (reference sequence). The germline V and J ends were trimmed by 0 bases and 3 bases, with 21 bases remaining between them. CDR3 DNA: TGTGCCACCAGCAGAGATTTTGGGGGGAGGTTGGGTTACAATCAGCCCCAGCATTTT. Translated: CATSRDFGGRLGYNQPQHF.

V usage is TRBV28 and J usage is TRBJ1-5; D is perhaps TRBD1 (6 bases). With 3 bases removed from V and 6 bases from J, the gap between germline ends came to 12 bases. Germline assignment: CDR1 MDHEN and CDR2 SYDVKM. The CDR3 spans 14 residues. CDR3 DNA sequence: TGTGCCAGCAGTTTGGGGGGGCAGGGTCAGCCCCAGCATTTT. This sequence encodes CASSLGGQGQPQHF.

This clone has just one count. The chain combines TRBV7-2 with TRBJ1-3, with no clear D. Germline V gene lookup returns CDR1 SGHTA and CDR2 FQGNSA. This CDR3 region has 14 residues. Trimming stripped 3 bases from V and 0 bases from J, with 6 bases between. The CDR3 region is CASSFESSGNTIYF. CDR3 bases: TGTGCCAGCAGCTTCGAGAGCTCTGGAAACACCATATATTTT.

The chain has TRBV10-1 and TRBJ2-1, with 7 positions matching TRBD2. The length of the CDR3 is 13 residues. Trimming removed 4 bases from V and 9 bases from J; junction bases left unmatched: 6. From germline, CDR1 is WNHNN and CDR2 SYGVQD (reference sequence). The CDR3 DNA reads TGCGCCAGCAGTGCGGGGAGCGGGACTGAGCAGTTCTTC. Translation gives CASSAGSGTEQFF.

The V and J genes are TRBV19 and TRBJ2-2; TRBD2 aligns across 12 bases. CDR1 and CDR2 from the germline V gene are LNHDA and SQIVND (reference sequence). V was clipped by 8 bases and J by 2 bases; unmatched bases: 3. The CDR3 extends over 15 amino acids. In nucleotides, the CDR3 is TGTGCCAGTCGGACTAGCGGGGTTAACACCGGGGAGCTGTTTTTT. Translation: CASRTSGVNTGELFF.

The chain uses TRBV28 and TRBJ2-4; 8 nucleotides match TRBD1. The CDR3 covers 14 residues. From germline, CDR1 is MDHEN and CDR2 SYDVKM. The junction had 1 base not matched to a gene; V was cut back by 2 bases and J by 4 bases. The CDR3 spells CASSLRTGKNIQYF. In DNA form, the CDR3 reads TGTGCCAGCAGTTTAAGGACAGGGAAAAACATTCAGTACTTC.

The V call is TRBV18, the J call TRBJ1-5; D is perhaps TRBD1 (5 bases). Trimming pared 4 bases from V and 0 bases from J, leaving 16 bases between. Germline CDR1 and CDR2: KGHSH and LQKENI. The CDR3 contains 17 residues. In nucleotides, the CDR3 is TGTGCCAGCTCACAAAATCGGGACTCACCTAGCAATCAGCCCCAGCATTTT. As protein: CASSQNRDSPSNQPQHF.

The chain is built from TRBV18 and TRBJ2-7, with 9 bases matching TRBD2. V gave up 3 bases and J gave up 0 bases; unmatched junction bases: 12. Germline V lookup: CDR1 KGHSH, CDR2 LQKENI. The CDR3 is 18 amino acids. The CDR3 coding sequence is TGTGCCAGCTCACCCGGTATGCGGGAGGGCCCTAACTCCTACGAGCAGTACTTC. Its translation: CASSPGMREGPNSYEQYF.

This clone has just one count. The genes are TRBV18 and TRBJ1-2; D unclear. The CDR3 loop spans 13 amino acids. Per the germline V gene, CDR1 is KGHSH and CDR2 is LQKENI. V was trimmed by 2 bases and J by 2 bases, leaving 6 bases between them. The CDR3: CASSPDGNYGYTF. CDR3 DNA sequence: TGTGCCAGCTCACCAGACGGGAACTATGGCTACACCTTC.

The chain couples TRBV30 to TRBJ2-3; TRBD2 matches at 10 bases. This CDR3 spans 14 amino acids. V lost 5 bases to trimming and J lost 7 bases; unmatched junction nucleotides: 9. Germline V gene lookup returns CDR1 GTSNPN and CDR2 SVGIG (reference sequence). CDR3 in amino acids: CAWGIAGGGYTQYF. The CDR3 DNA follows: TGTGCCTGGGGAATAGCGGGAGGAGGATATACGCAGTATTTT. The full variable domain, with the rest looked up from reference TRBV30 and TRBJ2-3, is SQTIHQWPATLVQPVGSPLSLECTVEGTSNPNLYWYRQAAGRGLQLLFYSVGIGQISSEVPQNLSASRPQDRQFILSSKKLLLSDSGFYLCAWGIAGGGYTQYFGPGTRLTVL.

The chain carries TRBV30 and TRBJ2-1; no clear D gene. With 4 bases removed from V and 0 bases from J, the gap between germline ends came to 16 bases. The CDR3 is 16 residues long. Germline values: CDR1 GTSNPN, CDR2 SVGIG (reference sequence). In DNA, the CDR3 is TGTGCCTGGACCGTAACGGCAGTCACCTCCTACAATGAGCAGTTCTTC. Protein product: CAWTVTAVTSYNEQFF.

CDR3 in amino acids: CASSGMNTEAFF. In DNA, the CDR3 is TGTGCCAGCAGTGGCATGAACACTGAAGCTTTCTTT. V usage is TRBV28 and J usage is TRBJ1-1; D is unclear. With 5 bases removed from V and 0 bases from J, the gap between germline ends came to 4 bases. The CDR3 has 12 residues. Germline values: CDR1 MDHEN, CDR2 SYDVKM.

This clone was counted a few times. The chain is built from TRBV27 and TRBJ2-3, with D perhaps TRBD1 (6 bases). Germline V gene data show CDR1 as MNHEY and CDR2 as SMNVEV (reference sequence). V dropped 5 bases and J dropped 9 bases, with 18 bases sitting between them. The CDR3 is made up of 14 amino acids. The CDR3 region has the DNA TGTGCCAGCAGTCCCTGGACAGATACGGCAACGCAGTATTTT. Translated, it gives CASSPWTDTATQYF.

The V gene is TRBV15, the J gene TRBJ2-1, with 11 positions matching TRBD2. Trimming cost V 0 bases and J 7 bases; bases outside gene matches: 8. CDR1 is LNHNV and CDR2 is YYDKDF in the germline V gene (reference sequence). There are 17 residues in the CDR3. CDR3 sequence (DNA): TGTGCCACCAGCAGAGAAGCCGTAGCGGGAGGGGTGAATGAGCAGTTCTTC. Its translation: CATSREAVAGGVNEQFF.

J is TRBJ2-1 and V is TRBV27; weak D call: TRBD1 (6 bases). V was trimmed by 6 bases and J by 2 bases, leaving 8 bases between them. CDR3 size: 13 residues. CDR1 and CDR2 from the germline V gene are MNHEY and SMNVEV (reference sequence). The chain's CDR3 is CASRRDTYNEQFF. The CDR3 DNA reads TGTGCCAGCAGAAGGGACACCTACAATGAGCAGTTCTTC.

The chain uses TRBV11-2 and TRBJ1-1; maybe TRBD1 (5 bases). V lost 1 base and J 3 bases, leaving 12 bases between the germline ends. Germline CDR1 SGHAT, CDR2 FQNNGV. The length of the CDR3 is 15 residues. CDR3 coding DNA: TGTGCCAGCAGCTTAGGCGGGGGGAGGGACACTGAAGCTTTCTTT. It is translated as CASSLGGGRDTEAFF.

V usage is TRBV7-3 and J usage is TRBJ2-1; D is ambiguous. CDR3 length equals 13 residues. Trimming left V 6 bases short and J 5 bases short, with 11 bases between. Germline CDR1 is SGHTA and CDR2 is FQGTGA. The CDR3 protein is CASSQSRDNEQFF. In DNA, the CDR3 is TGTGCCAGCAGTCAATCCAGAGACAATGAGCAGTTCTTC.

This chain uses TRBV7-8 with TRBJ1-2; weak D call: TRBD1 (6 bases). Trimming shortened V by 6 bases and J by 4 bases, and 12 bases separated the two germline ends. This CDR3 has 13 residues. Germline V gives CDR1 SGHVS, CDR2 FQNEAQ. The CDR3: CASSSQGPYGYTF. CDR3 DNA sequence: TGTGCCAGCAGTTCACAGGGACCCTATGGCTACACCTTC.

V gene TRBV23-1 combines with J gene TRBJ1-4, with D possibly matching TRBD1 (6 bases). TRBV23-1 is labeled an ORF, and its function is uncertain. Trimming stripped 3 bases from V and 5 bases from J, with 16 bases between. The CDR3 spans 16 residues. The CDR3 sequence is CASSHPGTYANEKLFF. The CDR3 DNA reads as TGCGCCAGCAGTCATCCCGGGACATACGCAAATGAAAAACTGTTTTTT.

As for this clone: Other nucleotide sequences from this sample produce the same CDR3. J is TRBJ2-5 and V is TRBV18; TRBD2 matches at 9 bases. The CDR3 extends over 15 amino acids. CDR1 and CDR2 (germline): KGHSH, LQKENI. The V segment lost 2 bases and the J segment 1 base; nucleotides outside the gene matches: 2. The CDR3 loop reads CASSPGGRVQETQYF. CDR3 nucleotides: TGTGCCAGCTCACCAGGCGGGAGGGTCCAAGAGACCCAGTACTTC.

V usage is TRBV4-3 and J usage is TRBJ2-5; no reliable D call. The CDR3 totals 15 residues. CDR1 is LGHNA, CDR2 YSLEER, per germline. V dropped 0 bases and J dropped 2 bases, with 10 bases sitting between them. CDR3 DNA: TGCGCCAGCAGCCAAGAAAGGCGATCGCAAGAGACCCAGTACTTC. It is translated as CASSQERRSQETQYF.

This clone was counted only a few times. V is TRBV11-1 and J is TRBJ1-2; D perhaps matches TRBD1 (5 bases). Trimming stripped 5 bases from V and 7 bases from J, with 11 bases between. This CDR3 contains 12 residues. Germline lookup yields CDR1 SGHAT and CDR2 FQDESV (reference sequence). For the CDR3, the DNA is TGTGCCAGCAGCCCTACAGGCTTTGGCTACACCTTC. The encoded protein is CASSPTGFGYTF.

The chain has TRBV28 and TRBJ2-3; perhaps TRBD2 as D (7 bases). V gave up 5 bases and J gave up 3 bases, with 18 bases separating them. Germline assignment: CDR1 MDHEN and CDR2 SYDVKM. The CDR3 has 16 residues. The CDR3 loop is CASSQGRERGTDTQYF. The DNA for the CDR3 is TGTGCCAGCAGTCAGGGGCGGGAGAGGGGAACAGATACGCAGTATTTT. Full variable domain (missing parts from reference TRBV28 and TRBJ2-3): DVKVTQSSRYLVKRTGEKVFLECVQDMDHENMFWYRQDPGLGLRLIYFSYDVKMKEKGDIPEGYSVSREKKERFSLILESASTNQTSMYLCASSQGRERGTDTQYFGPGTRLTVL.

The count of this clone is one. In DNA, the CDR3 is TGTGCCAGCAGCTTATGGGGTAGCCGTTCGAACACCGGGGAGCTGTTTTTT. This encodes CASSLWGSRSNTGELFF. The genes are TRBV7-3 and TRBJ2-2; D is undetermined. The CDR3 length is 17 residues. V was shortened by 2 bases and J by 0 bases, with 13 bases between the two germline ends. CDR1 is SGHTA, CDR2 FQGTGA, per germline.

The chain links TRBV15 to TRBJ2-2; TRBD1 is a possible D gene (6 bases). V was pared by 1 base and J by 7 bases, with 16 bases between. The V gene's germline CDR1 is LNHNV and CDR2 YYDKDF (reference sequence). This CDR3 region has 16 residues. CDR3 residues: CATSRVAGETFGELFF. As DNA, the CDR3 is TGTGCCACCAGCAGAGTGGCAGGGGAAACGTTCGGGGAGCTGTTTTTT.

The chain couples TRBV5-1 to TRBJ2-1; 12 positions match TRBD1. The CDR3 is 15 residues long. The germline CDR1 and CDR2 sequences are SGHRS and YFSETQ. V lost 4 bases to trimming and J lost 7 bases; unmatched junction nucleotides: 6. The CDR3 sequence: CASSQGQGAGNEQFF. Here the CDR3 DNA reads TGCGCCAGCAGCCAGGGACAGGGGGCGGGGAATGAGCAGTTCTTC.

The V and J genes are TRBV5-6 and TRBJ2-1; 10 bases align to TRBD1. CDR1 is SGHDT and CDR2 is YYEEEE in the germline V gene. V trimming: 3 bases; J trimming: 0 bases; junction bases outside the gene matches: 3. The CDR3 is 16 residues long. The CDR3 protein is CASSSRTGGSYNEQFF. CDR3 nucleotide sequence: TGTGCCAGCAGCTCCCGGACAGGGGGCTCCTACAATGAGCAGTTCTTC.

The chain joins TRBV6-5 to TRBJ2-1; 7 bases are shared with TRBD1. Germline V lookup: CDR1 MNHEY, CDR2 SVGAGI. Germline trimming cut 6 bases from V and 4 bases from J; bases unmatched to any gene: 0. The CDR3 has 12 residues. CDR3: CASSRGYNEQFF. CDR3 in DNA: TGTGCCAGCAGCAGGGGGTACAATGAGCAGTTCTTC.

This chain uses TRBV6-6 with TRBJ2-7; D tentatively reads TRBD1 or TRBD2 (5 bases each). Trimming shortened V by 2 bases and J by 6 bases, and 14 bases separated the two germline ends. Germline V gene lookup returns CDR1 MNHNY and CDR2 SVGAGI (reference sequence). This CDR3 comprises 14 residues. The CDR3 coding sequence is TGTGCCAGCAGTTACCTCCAAGGGACCCCCGAGCAGTACTTC. This codes for CASSYLQGTPEQYF.

The chain combines TRBV10-3 with TRBJ2-5, with D possibly matching TRBD1 (5 bases). The length of the CDR3 is 15 residues. CDR1 is ENHRY and CDR2 is SYGVKD in the germline V gene. The germline V and J ends were trimmed by 3 bases and 5 bases, with 16 bases remaining between them. The CDR3 bases are TGTGCCATCAGTGAAGGGGCAGGTGAGAGTGAGACCCAGTACTTC. Its protein product is CAISEGAGESETQYF.

The chain carries TRBV7-2 and TRBJ1-4; D might be TRBD1 (6 bases). The CDR3 runs 13 residues. Germline CDR1 is SGHTA and CDR2 is FQGNSA. V was pared by 1 base and J by 7 bases, with 7 bases between. This chain's CDR3 is CASSLGGAEKLFF. Written as DNA, the CDR3 is TGTGCCAGCAGCTTAGGGGGGGCTGAAAAACTGTTTTTT.